This T cell receptor beta chain comes out of a study of CD8+ T cells in alopecia areata. Study outcomes and limitations: Scalp clonality and expanded CD8+ clones among the top 100 fell significantly with tofacitinib.

Stated treatment: oral pan-JAK inhibitor, 5-10 mg twice daily. Cell sorting on a FACSAria was used to separate CD4+ and CD8+ T cells from the PBMCs. It was cDNA, reverse transcribed from extracted RNA, that served as the sequencing template. Here immunoSEQ multiplex PCR was the method, and the copy in TCRdb shows in-frame clones only, minus some. The table includes fewer than 250,000 clones, roughly 60% detected once. As concerns this clone: Its antigen is unknown.

This CDR3 contains 13 residues. The V gene lost 5 bases and the J gene lost 5 bases, with 13 bases spanning the gap. CDR1 and CDR2 from the germline V gene are MNHEY and SVGAGI. This clonotype originated in a human donor with alopecia areata. The starting material was CD4+ T cells sorted from blood, obtained at week 24, from a patient treated with tofacitinib. The genes are TRBV6-5 and TRBJ2-7; D not certain. For the CDR3, the DNA is TGTGCCAGCAGTGTGGGCAGGTCGGACGAGCAGTACTTC. This translates into CASSVGRSDEQYF.